This T cell receptor beta chain stems from a study of OX40 agonist ivuxolimab in advanced cancers. Findings and limits, study-wide: Partial responders receiving 0.1-3.0 mg/kg showed among the lowest clonal expansion.

The CDR3 runs to 15 residues. Per the germline V gene, CDR1 is MNHNY and CDR2 is SVGAGI (reference sequence). The junction had 6 bases not matched to a gene; V was cut back by 6 bases and J by 1 base. As to this clone: The antigen is not known.

Some clones are missing from TCRdb's copy, which holds only in-frame ones; the method was immunoSEQ multiplex PCR. The repertoire has some 45,000 clones, around 85% of them found once; the top ten carry over 0.3%. The V gene is TRBV6-6, the J gene TRBJ2-5; 9 positions match TRBD2. The clonotype was recovered from an adult with an advanced solid tumor such as melanoma, head and neck, liver or kidney cancer. This specimen was CD4+ or CD8+ T cells sorted from blood, taken in a trial of the OX40 agonist ivuxolimab. CDR3 sequence: CASSSQRGAQETQYF. The CDR3 nucleotides read TGTGCCAGCAGCTCCCAGCGGGGGGCCCAAGAGACCCAGTACTTC.